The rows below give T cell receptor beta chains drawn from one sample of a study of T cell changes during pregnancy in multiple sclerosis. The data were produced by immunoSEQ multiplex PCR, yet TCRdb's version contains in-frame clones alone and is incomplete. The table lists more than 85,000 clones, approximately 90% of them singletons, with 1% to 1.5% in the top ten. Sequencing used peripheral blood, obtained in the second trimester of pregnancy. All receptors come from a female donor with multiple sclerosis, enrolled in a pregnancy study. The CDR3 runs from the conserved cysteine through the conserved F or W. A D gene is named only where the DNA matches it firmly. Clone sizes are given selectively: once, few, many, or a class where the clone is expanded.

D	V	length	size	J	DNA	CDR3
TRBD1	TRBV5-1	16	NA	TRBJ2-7	TGCGCCAGCAGCTTGGCCAAAGGGGGCGATCCCTACGAGCAGTACTTC	CASSLAKGGDPYEQYF
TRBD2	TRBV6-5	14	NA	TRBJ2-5	TGTGCCAGCAGTCCACGGGGGGGGCAAGAGACCCAGTACTTC	CASSPRGGQETQYF
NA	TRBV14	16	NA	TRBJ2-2	TGTGCCAGCCGTAGACGGGAGAGGGATTCCACCGGGGAGCTGTTTTTT	CASRRRERDSTGELFF
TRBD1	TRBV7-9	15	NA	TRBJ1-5	TGTGCCAGCACGGATTCAGGGGGAAGCAATCAGCCCCAGCATTTT	CASTDSGGSNQPQHF
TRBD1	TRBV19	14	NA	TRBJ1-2	TGTGCCAGTATAGACAGGGGCGGAAGCTATGGCTACACCTTC	CASIDRGGSYGYTF
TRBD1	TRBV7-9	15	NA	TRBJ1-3	TGTGCCAGCAGCTTGATGAGACAGGGGGGAAACACCATATATTTT	CASSLMRQGGNTIYF
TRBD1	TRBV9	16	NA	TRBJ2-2	TGTGCCAGCAGCGTAGTACAGGGGGCGCGCACCGGGGAGCTGTTTTTT	CASSVVQGARTGELFF
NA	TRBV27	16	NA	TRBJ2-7	TGTGCCAGCACCCCTCATAGGGGCTACCGACTCTACGAGCAGTACTTC	CASTPHRGYRLYEQYF
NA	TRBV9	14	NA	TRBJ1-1	TGTGCCAGCAGCGTAACACCCGAGAGGACTGAAGCTTTCTTT	CASSVTPERTEAFF
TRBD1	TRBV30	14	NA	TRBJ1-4	TGTGCCTGGAGTGATTCGGGACAGGTAGCAAAACTGTTTTTT	CAWSDSGQVAKLFF
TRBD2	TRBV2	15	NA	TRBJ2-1	TGTGCCAGCGAGCTACTAGCGGGGGCTTACAATGAGCAGTTCTTC	CASELLAGAYNEQFF
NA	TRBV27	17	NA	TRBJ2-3	TGTGCCAGCAGTTTATCGGCGATGGGGGCCCACACAGATACGCAGTATTTT	CASSLSAMGAHTDTQYF
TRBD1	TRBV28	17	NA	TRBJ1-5	TGTGCCAGCAGTTTAAATATGGGACAGGTACTCTATCAGCCCCAGCATTTT	CASSLNMGQVLYQPQHF
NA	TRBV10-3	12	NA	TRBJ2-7	TGTGCCATCAGCAGTACTAGATCCGAGCAGTACTTC	CAISSTRSEQYF
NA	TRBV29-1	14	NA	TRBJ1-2	TGCAGCGTACTCGCAGGGGCGCTGGCCTATGGCTACACCTTC	CSVLAGALAYGYTF
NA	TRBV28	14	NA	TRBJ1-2	TGTGCCAGCAGTTCCCAGCTTGACACCTATGGCTACACCTTC	CASSSQLDTYGYTF
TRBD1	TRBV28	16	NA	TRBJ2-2	TGTGCCAGCAGTTTAGGAGGACAGGGGTACACCGGGGAGCTGTTTTTT	CASSLGGQGYTGELFF
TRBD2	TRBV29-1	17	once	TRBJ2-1	TGCAGCGTTTGTGGCTCGGGGACTAGCGGGAGTTATAATGAGCAGTTCTTC	CSVCGSGTSGSYNEQFF
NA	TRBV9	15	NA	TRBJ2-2	TGTGCCAGCACCGAAGGACACTCGAACACCGGGGAGCTGTTTTTT	CASTEGHSNTGELFF
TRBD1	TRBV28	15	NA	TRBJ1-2	TGTGCCAGCAGTCCTGGGACAGCCCGTAGTGATGGCTACACCTTC	CASSPGTARSDGYTF
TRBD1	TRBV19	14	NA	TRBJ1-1	TGTGCCAGTAGTACTCAGCGGGACAGGGGTGAAGCTTTCTTT	CASSTQRDRGEAFF
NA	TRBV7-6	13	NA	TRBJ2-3	TGTGCCAGCAGCTCGGGGAACACAGATACGCAGTATTTT	CASSSGNTDTQYF
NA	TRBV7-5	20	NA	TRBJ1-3	TGTGTCAGAAGCGACATAAGGGGTCAGACAGATGAAAGCTCTGGAAACACCATATATTTT	CVRSDIRGQTDESSGNTIYF